This TCR beta chain was retrieved from a study of T cell changes during pregnancy in multiple sclerosis. Clones were read by immunoSEQ multiplex PCR, and TCRdb kept only the in-frame ones, dropping some. Of approximately 35,000 clones listed, about 89% were seen once; the top ten hold about 3%. The source was CD4+ T cells from peripheral blood mononuclear cells, collected in the third trimester of pregnancy. This TCR derives from a female donor in good health, enrolled as a control in a pregnancy study.

CDR3 sequence: CASTRVEKLFF. CDR3 nucleotide sequence: TGTGCCAGCACTAGAGTCGAAAAACTGTTTTTT. The chain uses TRBV2 and TRBJ1-4; D is ambiguous. V was trimmed by 7 bases and J by 8 bases, leaving 8 bases between them. Germline CDR1 reads SNHLY; CDR2 reads FYNNEI. The CDR3 totals 11 residues.